Following are 25 T cell receptor beta chains from one sample sequenced in a study of CD8 T cells in Susac syndrome. Random hexamers were used to reverse transcribe the RNA input (about 0.5 to 1 ug). TCRdb redid the calling of the immunoSEQ multiplex PCR reads with MiXCR, one entry per CDR3 protein. The sample includes approximately 200,000 distinct CDR3 sequences, just under 95% of them seen just once. Sequencing used CD4+ T cells from PBMCs. Receptors originate from a human donor with multiple sclerosis.

The chain joins TRBV29-1 to TRBJ1-2; possible D gene TRBD1, 5 bases. With 2 bases removed from V and 7 bases from J, the gap between germline ends came to 11 bases. The CDR3 spans 12 residues. The V gene's germline CDR1 is SQVTM and CDR2 ANQGSEA. The CDR3 DNA reads as TGCAGCGTTGAAAGGGCAGGGATTGGCTACACCTTC. Translating it yields CSVERAGIGYTF. Using reference TRBV29-1 and TRBJ1-2 for the parts outside the CDR3, the full variable domain is SAVISQKPSRDICQRGTSLTIQCQVDSQVTMMFWYRQQPGQSLTLIATANQGSEATYESGFVIDKFPISRPNLTFSTLTVSNMSPEDSSIYLCSVERAGIGYTFGSGTRLTVV.

The rearrangement links TRBV7-3 to TRBJ2-7; D gene unclear. The germline CDR1 and CDR2 sequences are SGHTA and FQGTGA. V shed 5 bases and J shed 3 bases, with 14 bases lying between them. This CDR3 is 14 amino acids long. CDR3 bases: TGTGCCAGCAGCCTCGTTCCGATCATCTACGAGCAGTACGTC. Its protein is CASSLVPIIYEQYV.

The chain uses TRBV11-2 and TRBJ1-1, with no clear D. Deletions cut 5 bases from V and 8 bases from J, with 15 bases between. The CDR3 contains 13 residues. Germline lookup yields CDR1 SGHAT and CDR2 FQNNGV. The CDR3 DNA is TGTGCCAGCAGCCCGCTTCTCACGGGCGAAGCTTTCTTT. Translated: CASSPLLTGEAFF.

This chain joins TRBV30 and TRBJ2-7; the D call may be TRBD1 or TRBD2 (5 bases each). V was cut by 5 bases and J by 7 bases, with 21 bases left in between. The germline V gene has CDR1 GTSNPN and CDR2 SVGIG (reference sequence). The CDR3 runs 14 residues. The CDR3 DNA reads TGTGCCTGGGGACCGGGACGACCTCCTTGGGAGCAGTACTTC. This codes for CAWGPGRPPWEQYF. The whole variable domain, remainder taken from reference TRBV30 and TRBJ2-7, is SQTIHQWPATLVQPVGSPLSLECTVEGTSNPNLYWYRQAAGRGLQLLFYSVGIGQISSEVPQNLSASRPQDRQFILSSKKLLLSDSGFYLCAWGPGRPPWEQYFGPGTRLTVT.

The CDR3 here is CASSAPGGFTGELFF. The DNA for the CDR3 is TGTGCCAGCAGCGCCCCGGGGGGCTTCACCGGGGAGCTGTTTTTT. The gene calls are TRBV3-1 and TRBJ2-2, with D possibly matching TRBD2 (7 bases). There are 15 residues in the CDR3. The germline V and J ends were trimmed by 5 bases and 4 bases, with 14 bases remaining between them. CDR1 and CDR2 (germline): LGHDT, YNNKEL (reference sequence).

The table lists this clonotype with a count of one. The gene calls are TRBV29-1 and TRBJ1-4; the D gene is possibly TRBD1 (5 bases). Trimming took off 6 bases at V and 6 bases at J, with 17 bases between the two ends. The length of the CDR3 is 14 residues. Germline assignment: CDR1 SQVTM and CDR2 ANQGSEA. The CDR3 DNA is TGCAGCGTCATCCACTCGGGGGGGGATGAAAAACTGTTTTTT. It translates to CSVIHSGGDEKLFF.

The chain couples TRBV25-1 to TRBJ1-1, with 10 bases lining up with TRBD1. The CDR3 consists of 14 residues. Per the germline V gene, CDR1 is MGHDK and CDR2 is SYGVNS. The trim removed 6 bases at V and 6 bases at J, leaving 7 bases unmatched. The CDR3: CASRRQGAFAEAFF. CDR3 coding DNA: TGTGCCAGCAGGAGACAGGGGGCGTTCGCTGAAGCTTTCTTT.

This chain connects TRBV20-1 to TRBJ1-2; D not resolved. Trimming left V 6 bases short and J 5 bases short, with 19 bases between. This CDR3 has 14 residues. The germline CDR1 and CDR2 sequences are DFQATT and SNEGSKA (reference sequence). CDR3 amino acids: CSAFSRFVPYGYTF. CDR3 nucleotides: TGCAGTGCCTTTTCACGCTTCGTCCCATATGGCTACACCTTC.

The chain is built from TRBV27 and TRBJ2-3; tentatively, D is TRBD2 (6 bases). CDR3 length equals 14 residues. The germline V gene has CDR1 MNHEY and CDR2 SMNVEV (reference sequence). Trimming left V 4 bases short and J 11 bases short, with 19 bases between. CDR3 sequence (DNA): TGTGCCAGCAGTTCCACCGCTTCTTGGGGGGTGCAGTATTTT. Encoded protein: CASSSTASWGVQYF.

The chain carries TRBV30 and TRBJ1-2; no clear D gene. The CDR3 contains 14 residues. CDR1 is GTSNPN and CDR2 is SVGIG in the germline V gene (reference sequence). Trimming left V 0 bases short and J 6 bases short, with 14 bases between. The DNA of the CDR3 is TGTGCCTGGAGTGTCTCCCAGACCGTTAATGGCTACACCTTC. This codes for CAWSVSQTVNGYTF.

The V gene is TRBV7-2, the J gene TRBJ1-2; TRBD1 matches at 9 bases. The germline V gene has CDR1 SGHTA and CDR2 FQGNSA. Unmatched junction bases numbered 11, after V lost 4 bases and J lost 8 bases. The CDR3 is 15 amino acids. The CDR3 DNA reads as TGTGCCAGCAGCTATGGGACAGGGACCTGGGAGGGCTACACCTTC. It is translated as CASSYGTGTWEGYTF.

The chain couples TRBV2 to TRBJ2-1, with unresolved D. The length of the CDR3 is 14 residues. V lost 1 base and J lost 3, with 7 bases in between. Germline assignment: CDR1 SNHLY and CDR2 FYNNEI. The CDR3 DNA follows: TGTGCCAGCAGTGAAGTGACACTCTACAATGAGCAGTTCTTC. Translation gives CASSEVTLYNEQFF. Variable domain in full (rest from reference TRBV2 and TRBJ2-1): EPEVTQTPSHQVTQMGQEVILRCVPISNHLYFYWYRQILGQKVEFLVSFYNNEISEKSEIFDDQFSVERPDGSNFTLKIRSTKLEDSAMYFCASSEVTLYNEQFFGPGTRLTVL.

In DNA form, the CDR3 reads TGTGCCAGCAGCTTGGACAACCCAGATACGCAGTATTTT. Its protein is CASSLDNPDTQYF. The V and J genes are TRBV5-4 and TRBJ2-3; D remains ambiguous. V was cut by 0 bases and J by 4 bases, with 6 bases left in between. The CDR3 length is 13 residues. Germline-derived CDR1 and CDR2 are SGHNT and YYREEE (reference sequence).

The chain employs TRBV7-9 and TRBJ1-6; no definite D call. Per germline, CDR1 SEHNR and CDR2 FQNEAQ (reference sequence). Trimming cost V 7 bases and J 7 bases, with 17 bases left between them. CDR3 length: 15 residues. The CDR3 DNA sequence: TGTGCCAGCACCCGAGATTCGGGAGGGAATTCACCCCTCCACTTT. Its protein product is CASTRDSGGNSPLHF.

The chain joins TRBV3-1 to TRBJ2-6, with TRBD1 identical over 8 bases. CDR1 is LGHDT and CDR2 is YNNKEL in the germline V gene (reference sequence). V dropped 3 bases and J dropped 0; count of bases not matched to a gene: 7. The CDR3 loop spans 18 amino acids. CDR3 in amino acids: CASSHWTGFVSGANVLTF. The CDR3 DNA reads TGTGCCAGCAGCCACTGGACAGGGTTCGTCTCTGGGGCCAACGTCCTGACTTTC.

This rearrangement joins TRBV2 to TRBJ2-5; 11 bases fit TRBD2. The germline V gene encodes CDR1 SNHLY and CDR2 FYNNEI. The CDR3 loop spans 16 amino acids. The V segment lost 7 bases and the J segment 5 bases; nucleotides outside the gene matches: 12. The CDR3 loop reads CASTTSHSGGAETQYF. CDR3 bases: TGTGCCAGCACCACTTCGCATAGCGGGGGGGCGGAGACCCAGTACTTC.

This chain links TRBV13 with TRBJ2-7; 9 bases fit TRBD1. After removal of 6 bases from V and 3 bases from J, the junction contained 9 bases not matched to a gene. CDR3 length equals 15 residues. In germline, CDR1 is PRHDT, CDR2 FYEKMQ (reference sequence). CDR3 in DNA: TGTGCCAGCAGTTGGGGGGGACAGGGTCGCTACGAGCAGTACTTC. Encoded protein: CASSWGGQGRYEQYF.

The sample holds one count of this clonotype. J is TRBJ1-4 and V is TRBV30; no reliable D call. Germline V gene lookup returns CDR1 GTSNPN and CDR2 SVGIG (reference sequence). This CDR3 is 13 amino acids long. The V and J ends lost 0 bases and 5 bases respectively, with 7 bases between them. The CDR3 DNA reads as TGTGCCTGGAGTGTAGGGAGAAATGAAAAACTGTTTTTT. This encodes CAWSVGRNEKLFF.

The rearrangement links TRBV3-1 to TRBJ1-2; 7 bases fit TRBD1. The germline gives CDR1 LGHDT, CDR2 YNNKEL (reference sequence). J gave up 8 bases and V 0 bases, and 6 bases lay outside the gene matches. CDR3 length: 14 residues. CDR3 sequence (DNA): TGTGCCAGCAGCCAAGACGGGACAGTGGGGGGCTACACCTTC. Protein sequence: CASSQDGTVGGYTF.

The V call is TRBV7-6, the J call TRBJ2-7; a weak D match, TRBD1 (5 bases). This CDR3 is 16 amino acids long. V was trimmed by 1 base and J by 3 bases, leaving 16 bases between them. CDR1 is SGHVS and CDR2 is FNYEAQ in the germline V gene. The CDR3 DNA reads as TGTGCCAGCAGCTTAGTACCTACAGGTGTCGGCTACGAGCAGTACTTC. Its translation: CASSLVPTGVGYEQYF.

The V and J genes are TRBV27 and TRBJ1-1; weak D call: TRBD1 (6 bases). The germline V gene encodes CDR1 MNHEY and CDR2 SMNVEV (reference sequence). This CDR3 is built from 16 residues. V shed 4 bases and J shed 1 base, with 16 bases lying between them. The CDR3 bases are TGTGCCAGCAGTTCTCCGGGACATCATCCGAACACTGAAGCTTTCTTT. Protein product: CASSSPGHHPNTEAFF.

The rearrangement links TRBV7-3 to TRBJ1-1; D is uncertain. Germline V gene data show CDR1 as SGHTA and CDR2 as FQGTGA. The length of the CDR3 is 13 residues. Trimming removed 3 bases from V and 4 bases from J, with 9 bases in between. The DNA for the CDR3 is TGTGCCAGCAGCTTGTGGGAAGGCACTGAAGCTTTCTTT. Protein product: CASSLWEGTEAFF.

The chain is built from TRBV5-1 and TRBJ2-1; D might be TRBD1 or TRBD2, each matching 6 bases. The CDR3 sequence is 16 residues long. CDR1 is SGHRS, CDR2 YFSETQ, per germline. V was trimmed by 7 bases and J by 5 bases, leaving 22 bases between them. CDR3 sequence reads: CASHIGGGRVHNEQFF. For the CDR3, the DNA is TGCGCCAGCCACATAGGAGGGGGGCGCGTCCACAATGAGCAGTTCTTC.

This clonotype was observed once. Here the CDR3 reads CASSPVAETQYF. The CDR3 DNA reads TGTGCCAGCAGCCCAGTCGCGGAGACCCAGTACTTC. The chain joins TRBV7-2 to TRBJ2-5; no definite D call. The germline V and J ends were trimmed by 5 bases and 5 bases, with 9 bases remaining between them. The CDR3 loop spans 12 amino acids. Germline V CDR1 and CDR2: SGHTA, FQGNSA.

The chain employs TRBV7-2 and TRBJ2-5; 11 nucleotides agree with TRBD2. Per germline, CDR1 SGHTA and CDR2 FQGNSA. V dropped 5 bases and J dropped 5; count of bases not matched to a gene: 4. The CDR3 is 14 amino acids. CDR3 DNA sequence: TGTGCCAGCAGCCCGGGACTAGCGGCTGAGACCCAGTACTTC. This gives the protein CASSPGLAAETQYF.